This passage covers 4 T cell receptor beta chains from one sample sequenced in a study of shared clonotypes between healthy human individuals. Here immunoSEQ multiplex PCR was the method, and the copy in TCRdb shows in-frame clones only, minus some. The sample lists about 660,000 clones; 74% were seen once. Sequenced: memory CD4+ T cells sorted from blood. Described subset: CD45RA-negative fraction. The receptor source for this set is a woman aged 25 to 39 in good health.

The V call is TRBV7-6, the J call TRBJ2-7, with TRBD1 identical over 7 bases. Germline assignment: CDR1 SGHVS and CDR2 FNYEAQ. The V and J ends lost 5 bases and 4 bases, in that order; junction bases with no gene match: 8. The CDR3 has 14 amino acids. The CDR3 region is CASSPQGGPYEQYF. In DNA, the CDR3 is TGTGCCAGCAGCCCCCAAGGGGGCCCATACGAGCAGTACTTC.

The J gene is TRBJ2-6, the V gene TRBV28; D is perhaps TRBD2 (6 bases). V was clipped by 7 bases and J by 4 bases, with 14 bases between them. This CDR3 has 15 amino acids. Germline CDR1 MDHEN, CDR2 SYDVKM. CDR3 sequence: CASTTEGSGANVLTF. The DNA for the CDR3 is TGTGCCAGCACCACGGAGGGCTCGGGGGCCAACGTCCTGACTTTC.

The rearrangement joins TRBV5-1 to TRBJ1-1, with TRBD1 as a possible D gene (6 bases). In germline, CDR1 is SGHRS, CDR2 YFSETQ. This CDR3 has 15 residues. V gave up 0 bases and J gave up 10 bases, with 19 bases separating them. As DNA, the CDR3 is TGCGCCAGCAGCTTGGTCAGGGGTGGACGCCGCCGAGCTTTCTTT. Translation: CASSLVRGGRRRAFF.

The chain links TRBV28 to TRBJ2-7; 9 bases align to TRBD1. The CDR3 loop spans 14 amino acids. Germline assignment: CDR1 MDHEN and CDR2 SYDVKM. J was trimmed by 3 bases and V by 7 bases; bases with no gene match: 7. As DNA, the CDR3 is TGTGCCAGCACTTACCCGGGACAGGGCTACGAGCAGTACTTC. Translating gives CASTYPGQGYEQYF. The complete variable domain, with remaining parts taken from reference TRBV28 and TRBJ2-7, reads DVKVTQSSRYLVKRTGEKVFLECVQDMDHENMFWYRQDPGLGLRLIYFSYDVKMKEKGDIPEGYSVSREKKERFSLILESASTNQTSMYLCASTYPGQGYEQYFGPGTRLTVT.